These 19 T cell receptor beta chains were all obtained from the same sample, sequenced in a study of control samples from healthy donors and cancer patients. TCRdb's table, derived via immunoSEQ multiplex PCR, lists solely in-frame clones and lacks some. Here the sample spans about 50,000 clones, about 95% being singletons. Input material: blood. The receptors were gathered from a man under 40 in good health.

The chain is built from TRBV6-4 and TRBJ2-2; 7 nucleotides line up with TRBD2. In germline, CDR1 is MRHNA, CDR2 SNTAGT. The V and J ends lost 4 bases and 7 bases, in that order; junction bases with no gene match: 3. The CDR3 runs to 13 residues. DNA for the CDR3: TGTGCCAGCAGTGCGGGGGGTGGCGGGGAGCTGTTTTTT. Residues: CASSAGGGGELFF.

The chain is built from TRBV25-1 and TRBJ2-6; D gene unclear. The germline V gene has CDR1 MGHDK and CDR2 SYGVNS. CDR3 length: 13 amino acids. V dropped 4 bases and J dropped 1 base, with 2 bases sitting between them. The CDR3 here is CASSASGANVLTF. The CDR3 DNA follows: TGTGCCAGCAGTGCTTCTGGGGCCAACGTCCTGACTTTC.

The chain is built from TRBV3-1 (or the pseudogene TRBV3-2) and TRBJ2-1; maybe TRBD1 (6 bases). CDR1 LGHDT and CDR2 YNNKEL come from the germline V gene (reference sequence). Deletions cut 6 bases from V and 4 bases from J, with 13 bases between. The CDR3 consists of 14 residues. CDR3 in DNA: TGTGCCAGCAGTCTGGACAGCGGTTACAATGAGCAGTTCTTC. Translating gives CASSLDSGYNEQFF.

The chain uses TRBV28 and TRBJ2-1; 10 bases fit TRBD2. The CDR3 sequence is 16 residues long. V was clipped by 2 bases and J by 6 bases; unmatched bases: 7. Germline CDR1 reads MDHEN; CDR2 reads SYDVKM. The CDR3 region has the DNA TGTGCCAGCAGTTTACTGGAGCGGGAGGGCCTCAATGAGCAGTTCTTC. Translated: CASSLLEREGLNEQFF.

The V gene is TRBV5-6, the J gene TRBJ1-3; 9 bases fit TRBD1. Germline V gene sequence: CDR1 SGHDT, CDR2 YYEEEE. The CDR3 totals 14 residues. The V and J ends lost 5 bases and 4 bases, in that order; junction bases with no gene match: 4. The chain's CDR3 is CASRQGADGNTIYF. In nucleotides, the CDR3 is TGTGCCAGCAGACAGGGGGCCGACGGAAACACCATATATTTT.

In DNA, the CDR3 is TGTGCCAGCAGCCCTTCCCGGAGGGCGAACACTGAAGCTTTCTTT. This gives the protein CASSPSRRANTEAFF. The V and J genes are TRBV7-2 and TRBJ1-1; D is unclear. The CDR3 spans 15 residues. Germline V gene lookup returns CDR1 SGHTA and CDR2 FQGNSA. The V and J ends lost 5 bases and 1 base respectively, with 14 bases between them.

In DNA form, the CDR3 reads TGTGCCAGCACTTTAACCTACAATGAGCAGTTCTTC. Translated: CASTLTYNEQFF. The chain carries TRBV2 and TRBJ2-1, with unresolved D. The germline CDR1 and CDR2 sequences are SNHLY and FYNNEI. The CDR3 loop spans 12 amino acids. Trimming cost V 7 bases and J 2 bases, with 6 bases left between them.

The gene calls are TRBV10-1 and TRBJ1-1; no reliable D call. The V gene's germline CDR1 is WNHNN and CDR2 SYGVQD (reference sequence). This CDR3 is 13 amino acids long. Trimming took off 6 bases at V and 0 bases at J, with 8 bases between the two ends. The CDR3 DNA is TGCGCCAGCAGGCGGGGAGTGAACACTGAAGCTTTCTTT. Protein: CASRRGVNTEAFF.

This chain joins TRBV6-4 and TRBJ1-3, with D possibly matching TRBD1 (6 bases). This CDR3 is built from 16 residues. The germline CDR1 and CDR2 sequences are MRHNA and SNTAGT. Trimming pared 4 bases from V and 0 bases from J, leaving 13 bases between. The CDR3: CASSARQADSGNTIYF. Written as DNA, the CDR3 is TGTGCCAGCAGTGCACGACAGGCAGACTCTGGAAACACCATATATTTT.

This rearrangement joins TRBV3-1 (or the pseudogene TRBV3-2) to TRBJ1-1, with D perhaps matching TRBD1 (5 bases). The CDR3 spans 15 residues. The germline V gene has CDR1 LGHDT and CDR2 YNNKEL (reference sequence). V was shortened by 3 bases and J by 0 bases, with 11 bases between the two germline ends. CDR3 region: CASSQGTLMNTEAFF. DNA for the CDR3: TGTGCCAGCAGCCAGGGGACTTTAATGAACACTGAAGCTTTCTTT.

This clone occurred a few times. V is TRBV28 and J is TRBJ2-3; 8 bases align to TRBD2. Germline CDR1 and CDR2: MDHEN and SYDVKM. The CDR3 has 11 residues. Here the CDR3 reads CAASGTDTQYF. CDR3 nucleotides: TGTGCGGCTAGCGGGACAGATACGCAGTATTTT.

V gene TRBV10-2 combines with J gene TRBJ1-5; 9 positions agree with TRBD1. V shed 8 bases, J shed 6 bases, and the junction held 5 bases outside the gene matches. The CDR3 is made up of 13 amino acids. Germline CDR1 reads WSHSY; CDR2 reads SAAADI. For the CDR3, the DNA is TGCGCCAGCCGAGGACAGGGGAGTCAGCCCCAGCATTTT. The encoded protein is CASRGQGSQPQHF.

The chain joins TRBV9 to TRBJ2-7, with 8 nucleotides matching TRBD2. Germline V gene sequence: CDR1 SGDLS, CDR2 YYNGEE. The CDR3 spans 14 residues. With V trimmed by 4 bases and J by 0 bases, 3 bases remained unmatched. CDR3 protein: CASSSGGLSYEQYF. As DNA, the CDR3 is TGTGCCAGCAGCAGCGGGGGACTCTCCTACGAGCAGTACTTC.

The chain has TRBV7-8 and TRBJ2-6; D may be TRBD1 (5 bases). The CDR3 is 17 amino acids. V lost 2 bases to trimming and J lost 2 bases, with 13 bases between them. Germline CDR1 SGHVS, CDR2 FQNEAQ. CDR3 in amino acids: CASSLRWGATGANVLTF. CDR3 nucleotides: TGTGCCAGCAGCTTACGGTGGGGCGCGACTGGGGCCAACGTCCTGACTTTC. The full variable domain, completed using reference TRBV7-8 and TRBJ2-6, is GAGVSQSPRYKVAKRGQDVALRCDPISGHVSLFWYQQALGQGPEFLTYFQNEAQLDKSGLPSDRFFAERPEGSVSTLKIQRTQQEDSAVYLCASSLRWGATGANVLTFGAGSRLTVL.

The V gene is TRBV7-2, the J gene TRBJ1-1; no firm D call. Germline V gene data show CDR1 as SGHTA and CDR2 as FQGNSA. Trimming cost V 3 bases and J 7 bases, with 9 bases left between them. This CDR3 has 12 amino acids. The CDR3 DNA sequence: TGTGCCAGCAGCTTGGGTCAGCGTGAAGCTTTCTTT. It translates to CASSLGQREAFF.

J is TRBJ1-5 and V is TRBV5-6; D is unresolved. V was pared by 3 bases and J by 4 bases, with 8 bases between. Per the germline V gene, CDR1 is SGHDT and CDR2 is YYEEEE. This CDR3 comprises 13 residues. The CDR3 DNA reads TGTGCCAGCAGCTCGACGGGGAATCAGCCCCAGCATTTT. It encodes CASSSTGNQPQHF.

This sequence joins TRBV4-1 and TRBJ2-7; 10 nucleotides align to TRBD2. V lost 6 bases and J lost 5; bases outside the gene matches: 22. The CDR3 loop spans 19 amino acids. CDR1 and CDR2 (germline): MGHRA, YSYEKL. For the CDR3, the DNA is TGCGCCAGCAGTTTTGTCGTCGTCAGAGCCGGGACTAGCGACGACGAGCAGTACTTC. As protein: CASSFVVVRAGTSDDEQYF.

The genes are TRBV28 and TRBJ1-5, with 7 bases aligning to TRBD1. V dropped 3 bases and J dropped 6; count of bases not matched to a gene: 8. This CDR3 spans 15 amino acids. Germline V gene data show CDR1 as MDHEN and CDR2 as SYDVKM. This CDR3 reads CASSLIDRVIQPQHF. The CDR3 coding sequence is TGTGCCAGCAGTTTGATAGACAGGGTCATTCAGCCCCAGCATTTT.

CDR3: CASSVGAGESGREQFF. CDR3 nucleotide sequence: TGTGCCAGCAGCGTAGGAGCGGGGGAATCAGGTCGTGAGCAGTTCTTC. V gene TRBV9 combines with J gene TRBJ2-1, with 8 bases matching TRBD2. The germline V gene encodes CDR1 SGDLS and CDR2 YYNGEE. The J segment lost 9 bases and the V segment lost 0 bases, leaving 11 bases of the junction unmatched. The CDR3 is 16 amino acids.